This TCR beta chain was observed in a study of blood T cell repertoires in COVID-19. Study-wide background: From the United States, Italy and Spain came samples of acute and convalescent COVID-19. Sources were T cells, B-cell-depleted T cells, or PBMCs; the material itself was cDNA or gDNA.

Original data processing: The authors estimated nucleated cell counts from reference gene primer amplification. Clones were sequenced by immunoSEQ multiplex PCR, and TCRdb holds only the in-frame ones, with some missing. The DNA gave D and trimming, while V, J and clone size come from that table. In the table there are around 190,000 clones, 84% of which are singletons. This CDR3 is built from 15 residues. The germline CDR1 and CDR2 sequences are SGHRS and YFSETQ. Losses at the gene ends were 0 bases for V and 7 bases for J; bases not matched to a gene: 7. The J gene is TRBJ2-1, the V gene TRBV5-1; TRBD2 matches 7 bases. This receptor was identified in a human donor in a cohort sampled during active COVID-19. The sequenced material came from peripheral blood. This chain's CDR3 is CASSLAEGGWNEQFF. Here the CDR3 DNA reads TGCGCCAGCAGCTTGGCCGAGGGAGGGTGGAATGAGCAGTTCTTC.